Below, 28 T cell receptor beta chains from the same sample are listed, as sequenced in a study of T-cell reconstitution after alpha-beta-depleted transplantation in children. Preparing the TCRbeta library involved the use of unique molecular identifiers. In TCRdb, the PCR reads were re-called with MiXCR into one record per CDR3 protein. The table shows about 580,000 distinct CDR3 sequences, with 23% occurring only once. The starting material was PBMCs, mostly from graft donor cells, obtained 360 days after TCRalphabeta/CD19-depleted stem cell transplant. These receptors all stem from a boy younger than two who had a stem cell transplant for acute myeloid leukemia, so the T cells may come from the graft donor.

This clonotype was counted only a few times. This rearrangement joins TRBV20-1 to TRBJ2-7, with D possibly being TRBD2 (6 bases). The V end was cut by 0 bases, the J end by 2 bases, with 14 bases between. The germline V gene has CDR1 DFQATT and CDR2 SNEGSKA (reference sequence). The CDR3 consists of 15 residues. This CDR3 reads CSARDGDSEAYEQYV. The CDR3 nucleotides are TGCAGTGCTAGAGATGGGGACTCAGAAGCCTACGAGCAGTACGTC.

This clonotype was recorded once. The chain employs TRBV27 and TRBJ2-7; 9 bases are shared with TRBD1. Trimming took 5 bases from V and 3 from J; bases not matched to a gene: 8. The germline CDR1 and CDR2 sequences are MNHEY and SMNVEV (reference sequence). The CDR3 extends over 15 amino acids. This CDR3 reads CASSAGQGSFYEQYF. The CDR3 DNA is TGTGCCAGCAGTGCTGGACAGGGGAGCTTCTACGAGCAGTACTTC.

The gene calls are TRBV6-5 and TRBJ2-1, with 12 bases fitting TRBD2. The CDR3 extends over 17 amino acids. Per germline, CDR1 MNHEY and CDR2 SVGAGI. V lost 1 base to trimming and J lost 4 bases; unmatched junction nucleotides: 5. The CDR3 protein is CASSYYRTSGAYNEQFF. CDR3 in DNA: TGTGCCAGCAGTTACTACCGGACTAGCGGGGCTTACAATGAGCAGTTCTTC.

The chain recombines TRBV5-1 with TRBJ2-3; D is unresolved. With 6 bases removed from V and 11 bases from J, the gap between germline ends came to 13 bases. CDR1 and CDR2 from the germline V gene are SGHRS and YFSETQ. The CDR3 is made up of 11 amino acids. CDR3 sequence reads: CASTHPSEQYF. CDR3 DNA: TGCGCCAGCACCCACCCCTCAGAGCAGTATTTT.

V and J are TRBV28 and TRBJ2-1; the match to TRBD2 covers 8 bases. Looked up from germline, CDR1 is MDHEN and CDR2 is SYDVKM. The CDR3 sequence is 13 residues long. V gave up 10 bases and J gave up 8 bases; unmatched junction bases: 10. CDR3 coding DNA: TGTGCCACCTTTTCGGGGGGGCCTCATGAGCAGTTCTTC. Amino acids: CATFSGGPHEQFF.

The J gene is TRBJ2-1, the V gene TRBV24-1; 7 positions agree with TRBD1. The CDR3 length is 17 residues. Per germline, CDR1 KGHDR and CDR2 SFDVKD. J lost 2 bases, V lost 3 bases, and 9 bases had no gene match. The CDR3 bases are TGTGCCACCAGTGATCCCGGGACAGAAATAGCCTACAATGAGCAGTTCTTC. Translated: CATSDPGTEIAYNEQFF.

The V gene is TRBV7-2, the J gene TRBJ2-1, with a weak D call TRBD2 (6 bases). The CDR3 covers 13 residues. The germline V gene has CDR1 SGHTA and CDR2 FQGNSA. The ends were cut back, 2 bases at V and 8 bases at J, with 10 bases in the middle. This CDR3 is CASSLFWGDEQFF. In DNA form, the CDR3 reads TGTGCCAGCAGCTTATTTTGGGGGGATGAGCAGTTCTTC. Looking up the rest from reference TRBV7-2 and TRBJ2-1 gives the full variable domain: GAGVSQSPSNKVTEKGKDVELRCDPISGHTALYWYRQSLGQGLEFLIYFQGNSAPDKSGLPSDRFSAERTGGSVSTLTIQRTQQEDSAVYLCASSLFWGDEQFFGPGTRLTVL.

This clonotype was recorded at least ten times. This chain links TRBV4-3 with TRBJ2-5, with TRBD2 identical over 9 bases. The ends lost 0 bases at V and 0 bases at J; junction bases unmatched: 8. Germline assignment: CDR1 LGHNA and CDR2 YSLEER. The CDR3 runs to 18 residues. The DNA for the CDR3 is TGCGCCAGCAGCCAAGATCGGAGCGGGGGGCGTTACCAAGAGACCCAGTACTTC. This gives the protein CASSQDRSGGRYQETQYF.

This clonotype was recorded many times. The chain has TRBV5-1 and TRBJ1-1; no reliable D call. This CDR3 region has 13 residues. Germline values: CDR1 SGHRS, CDR2 YFSETQ. The V end was cut by 5 bases, the J end by 0 bases, with 8 bases between. The chain's CDR3 is CASRQHMNTEAFF. For the CDR3, the DNA is TGCGCCAGCAGACAGCATATGAACACTGAAGCTTTCTTT. The entire variable domain, with the rest obtained from reference TRBV5-1 and TRBJ1-1, is as follows: KAGVTQTPRYLIKTRGQQVTLSCSPISGHRSVSWYQQTPGQGLQFLFEYFSETQRNKGNFPGRFSGRQFSNSRSEMNVSTLELGDSALYLCASRQHMNTEAFFGQGTRLTVV.

This clonotype was detected only a few times. V is TRBV15 and J is TRBJ1-5; maybe TRBD1 (6 bases). Trimming removed 5 bases at V and 1 base at J, with 18 bases between. The CDR3 runs to 17 residues. The V gene's germline CDR1 is LNHNV and CDR2 YYDKDF (reference sequence). CDR3 region: CATSGRGGKTSNQPQHF. For the CDR3, the DNA is TGTGCCACCAGCGGGAGAGGGGGGAAAACGAGCAATCAGCCCCAGCATTTT.

The gene calls are TRBV6-5 and TRBJ2-5, with a possible D match to TRBD2 (6 bases). The CDR3 extends over 15 amino acids. V shed 2 bases and J shed 2 bases, with 12 bases lying between them. Germline loops: CDR1 MNHEY, CDR2 SVGAGI. In nucleotides, the CDR3 is TGTGCCAGCAGTTACGGAGGGGCTCGACAAGAGACCCAGTACTTC. Translation: CASSYGGARQETQYF.

This chain uses TRBV5-1 with TRBJ2-4; 8 bases agree with TRBD1. Germline trimming cut 4 bases from V and 1 base from J; bases unmatched to any gene: 4. Germline V CDR1 and CDR2: SGHRS, YFSETQ. CDR3 length: 15 residues. The DNA of the CDR3 is TGCGCCAGCAGCCAGGACAGGGATGCCAAAAACATTCAGTACTTC. As protein: CASSQDRDAKNIQYF.

The chain links TRBV19 to TRBJ2-1, with 10 bases aligning to TRBD1. The germline V gene encodes CDR1 LNHDA and CDR2 SQIVND (reference sequence). The CDR3 is 15 residues long. V shed 4 bases, J shed 6 bases, and the junction held 6 bases outside the gene matches. The CDR3 DNA reads TGTGCCAGTAGTACAGGGGACAGGGGCCCCAATGAGCAGTTCTTC. Protein sequence: CASSTGDRGPNEQFF.

The CDR3 reads CASSSGFKNTIYF. The CDR3, as DNA: TGTGCCAGCAGCTCAGGGTTTAAGAACACCATATATTTT. The chain recombines TRBV11-1 with TRBJ1-3; D is perhaps TRBD1 (5 bases). CDR1 is SGHAT, CDR2 FQDESV, per germline (reference sequence). The CDR3 is 13 residues long. Trimming left V 4 bases short and J 7 bases short, with 11 bases between.

This clonotype appeared a few times. V and J are TRBV20-1 and TRBJ2-7, with a weak D call TRBD1 (6 bases). V lost 1 base to trimming and J lost 6 bases, with 22 bases between them. The V gene's germline CDR1 is DFQATT and CDR2 SNEGSKA (reference sequence). This CDR3 contains 16 residues. The CDR3 loop reads CSARVPSWTVLPEQYV. The CDR3 DNA reads as TGCAGTGCTAGAGTCCCCTCCTGGACAGTCCTCCCCGAGCAGTACGTC.

This clonotype was seen repeatedly, ten times or more. The CDR3, as DNA: TGCGCCAGCAGCCAAGATCCGAGAGGGGTCTATGGCTACACCTTC. Its translation: CASSQDPRGVYGYTF. The V and J genes are TRBV4-1 and TRBJ1-2, with D maybe TRBD1 (5 bases). V shed 0 bases and J shed 4 bases, with 12 bases lying between them. Germline-derived CDR1 and CDR2 are MGHRA and YSYEKL. This CDR3 has 15 residues.

This clonotype has more than one count but fewer than ten. The chain has TRBV20-1 and TRBJ2-3, with 8 bases matching TRBD2. J was trimmed by 8 bases and V by 3 bases; bases with no gene match: 16. This CDR3 is built from 16 residues. CDR1 and CDR2 (germline): DFQATT, SNEGSKA (reference sequence). The CDR3 here is CSARSTSGGPIRTQYF. The CDR3 DNA reads TGCAGTGCTAGGTCAACCAGCGGGGGCCCTATTCGTACGCAGTATTTT.

The table lists this clonotype with a few counts. The CDR3 bases are TGTGCCAGCAGCTTAACCGGGACAGGGTCGTACGAGCAGTACTTC. This encodes CASSLTGTGSYEQYF. The chain combines TRBV7-2 with TRBJ2-7; 9 bases align to TRBD1. CDR3 size: 15 residues. In germline, CDR1 is SGHTA, CDR2 FQGNSA. V shed 2 bases, J shed 4 bases, and the junction held 6 bases outside the gene matches. The whole variable domain, filled in from reference TRBV7-2 and TRBJ2-7, reads GAGVSQSPSNKVTEKGKDVELRCDPISGHTALYWYRQSLGQGLEFLIYFQGNSAPDKSGLPSDRFSAERTGGSVSTLTIQRTQQEDSAVYLCASSLTGTGSYEQYFGPGTRLTVT.

This clonotype has more than one count but fewer than ten. This rearrangement joins TRBV2 to TRBJ2-1; either TRBD1 or TRBD2 may fit D (5 bases each). CDR1 and CDR2 from the germline V gene are SNHLY and FYNNEI. V was pared by 6 bases and J by 10 bases, with 13 bases between. This CDR3 spans 12 amino acids. The CDR3 loop reads CASSFRDLEQFF. The CDR3 DNA follows: TGTGCCAGCAGCTTTCGGGACCTCGAGCAGTTCTTC.

This clonotype was recorded many times. The chain recombines TRBV29-1 with TRBJ1-1; no clear D gene. The CDR3 has 13 residues. The germline CDR1 and CDR2 sequences are SQVTM and ANQGSEA. Trimming removed 2 bases at V and 2 bases at J, with 9 bases between. CDR3 coding DNA: TGCAGCGTTGAATTACGGCAAAACACTGAAGCTTTCTTT. Translation gives CSVELRQNTEAFF.

In its sample, this clonotype was seen many times. The V and J genes are TRBV29-1 and TRBJ2-5; D remains unclear. The CDR3 consists of 13 residues. CDR1 is SQVTM, CDR2 ANQGSEA, per germline. V was trimmed by 6 bases and J by 2 bases, leaving 13 bases between them. The CDR3 loop reads CSVQWGIQETQYF. In DNA form, the CDR3 reads TGCAGCGTCCAATGGGGAATTCAAGAGACCCAGTACTTC.

The CDR3 region is CASSEALMGQTYEQYV. Written as DNA, the CDR3 is TGTGCCAGCAGTGAAGCGCTGATGGGACAGACCTACGAGCAGTACGTC. The J gene is TRBJ2-7, the V gene TRBV6-1, with 7 bases lining up with TRBD1. The CDR3 extends over 16 amino acids. Germline CDR1 MNHNS, CDR2 SASEGT. Germline trimming cut 0 bases from V and 2 bases from J; bases unmatched to any gene: 7.

The rearrangement links TRBV28 to TRBJ2-7, with unresolved D. The germline CDR1 and CDR2 sequences are MDHEN and SYDVKM. Trimming removed 0 bases at V and 5 bases at J, with 8 bases between. CDR3 length: 13 amino acids. In DNA form, the CDR3 reads TGTGCCAGCAGTTTATGGGGGAACCACGAGCAGTACGTC. Encoded protein: CASSLWGNHEQYV.

This clonotype has at least ten counts. The chain couples TRBV20-1 to TRBJ2-7; the D is unclear. Trimming cost V 3 bases and J 6 bases, with 9 bases left between them. Germline CDR1 DFQATT, CDR2 SNEGSKA (reference sequence). The CDR3 is made up of 11 amino acids. The CDR3: CSASEWVEQYF. The CDR3 DNA follows: TGCAGTGCTAGTGAATGGGTCGAGCAGTACTTC.

The chain has TRBV9 and TRBJ2-3; D is undetermined. Germline loops: CDR1 SGDLS, CDR2 YYNGEE. The CDR3 loop spans 14 amino acids. Trimming took 0 bases from V and 2 from J, leaving 7 bases between them. The CDR3 nucleotides are TGTGCCAGCAGCGTAGAGTGGGACACAGATACGCAGTATTTT. Translated: CASSVEWDTDTQYF.

V and J are TRBV20-1 and TRBJ1-1; 8 bases map to TRBD1. The CDR3 extends over 14 amino acids. The germline V gene has CDR1 DFQATT and CDR2 SNEGSKA (reference sequence). The V gene end was trimmed by 0 bases and the J gene end by 5 bases; junction bases not matched to a gene: 5. CDR3 sequence reads: CSARDGQGGTEAFF. CDR3 DNA sequence: TGCAGTGCTAGAGATGGACAGGGTGGTACTGAAGCTTTCTTT.

The chain recombines TRBV6-5 with TRBJ2-1; D possibly corresponds to TRBD2 (8 bases). V lost 0 bases and J 2 bases, leaving 17 bases between the germline ends. The CDR3 is made up of 18 amino acids. Germline V lookup: CDR1 MNHEY, CDR2 SVGAGI. CDR3 bases: TGTGCCAGCAGTTACTCGACAGGGCGGGGGGCCACCTACAATGAGCAGTTCTTC. Translation gives CASSYSTGRGATYNEQFF.

This clonotype was seen repeatedly, ten times or more. V and J are TRBV3-1 and TRBJ2-6; a weak D match, TRBD2 (6 bases). The CDR3 extends over 16 amino acids. With 1 base removed from V and 4 bases from J, the gap between germline ends came to 11 bases. The germline V gene encodes CDR1 LGHDT and CDR2 YNNKEL (reference sequence). The CDR3 DNA reads as TGTGCCAGCAGCCAAGTCGGAGGGCGAGGGGCCAACGTCCTGACTTTC. Translated: CASSQVGGRGANVLTF.